The sequence of this T cell receptor beta chain was determined in a study of shared clonotypes between healthy human individuals. Donation came from healthy HIV-negative adults that had no recent acute infections or vaccinations. DNA input for the unsorted PBMC replicate PCRs was roughly 290 ng, about 30,000 T cell genomes. The table came from immunoSEQ multiplex PCR; TCRdb's copy has only in-frame clones and leaves some out. The table shows 400,000 to 550,000 clones, with 79% occurring only once. CDR3 length equals 15 residues. Germline CDR1 and CDR2: LNHDA and SQIVND (reference sequence). V trimming: 3 bases; J trimming: 4 bases; junction bases outside the gene matches: 7.

Specimen: PBMCs. The chain couples TRBV19 to TRBJ2-3; 7 nucleotides match TRBD2. The receptor comes from a woman between 35 and 50 years old in good health. Some clones in this sample may be carry-over from other donors' samples. In DNA, the CDR3 is TGTGCCAGTAGTATTTCTGGCGGGAGTGCAGATACGCAGTATTTT. This translates into CASSISGGSADTQYF.